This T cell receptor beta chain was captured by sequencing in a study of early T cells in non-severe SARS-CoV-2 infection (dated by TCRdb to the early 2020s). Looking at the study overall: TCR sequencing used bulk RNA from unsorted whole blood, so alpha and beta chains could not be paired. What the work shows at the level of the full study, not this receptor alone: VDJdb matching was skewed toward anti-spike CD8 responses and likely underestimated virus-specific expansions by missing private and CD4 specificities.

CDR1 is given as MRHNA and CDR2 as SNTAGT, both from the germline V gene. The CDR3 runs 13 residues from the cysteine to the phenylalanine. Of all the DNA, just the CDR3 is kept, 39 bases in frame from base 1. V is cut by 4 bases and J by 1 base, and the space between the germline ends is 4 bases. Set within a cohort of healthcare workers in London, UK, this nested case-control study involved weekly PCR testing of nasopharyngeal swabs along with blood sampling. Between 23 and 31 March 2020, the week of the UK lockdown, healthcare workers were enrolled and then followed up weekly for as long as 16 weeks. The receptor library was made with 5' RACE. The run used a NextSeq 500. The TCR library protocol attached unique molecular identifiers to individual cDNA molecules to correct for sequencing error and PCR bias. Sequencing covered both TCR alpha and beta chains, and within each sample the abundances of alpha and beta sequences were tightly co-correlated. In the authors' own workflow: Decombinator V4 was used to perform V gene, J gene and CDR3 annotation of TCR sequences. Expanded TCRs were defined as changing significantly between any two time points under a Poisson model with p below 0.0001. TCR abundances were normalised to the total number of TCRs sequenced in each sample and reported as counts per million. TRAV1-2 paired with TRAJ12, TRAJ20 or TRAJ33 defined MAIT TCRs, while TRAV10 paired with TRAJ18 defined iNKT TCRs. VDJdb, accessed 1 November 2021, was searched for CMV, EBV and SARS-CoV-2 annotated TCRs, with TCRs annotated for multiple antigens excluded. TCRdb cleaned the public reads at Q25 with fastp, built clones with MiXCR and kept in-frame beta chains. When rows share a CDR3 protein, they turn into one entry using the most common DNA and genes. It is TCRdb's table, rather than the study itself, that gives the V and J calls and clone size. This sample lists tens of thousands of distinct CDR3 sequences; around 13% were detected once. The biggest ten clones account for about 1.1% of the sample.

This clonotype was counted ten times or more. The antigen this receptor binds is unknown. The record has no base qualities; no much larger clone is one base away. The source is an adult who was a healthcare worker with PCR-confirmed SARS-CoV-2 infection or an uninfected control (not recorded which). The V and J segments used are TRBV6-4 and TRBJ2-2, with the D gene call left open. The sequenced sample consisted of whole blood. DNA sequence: TGTGCCAGCAGTGCCGGGAACACCGGGGAGCTGTTTTTT. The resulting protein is CASSAGNTGELFF.